This T cell receptor (beta chain) was identified in a study of CD8 T cells in Susac syndrome. Concerning this clonotype: The antigen is undetermined.

Random-hexamer reverse transcription was applied to roughly 0.5 to 1 ug RNA. Each CDR3 protein gets one entry after TCRdb re-called the immunoSEQ multiplex PCR reads with MiXCR. The repertoire holds more than 80,000 distinct CDR3 sequences, roughly 95% seen once, with approximately 0.41% in the top ten. Whole-study findings and limits: CD8+ clonal expansion in Susac was maximal in TEMRA cells and in active patients.

The CDR3 length is 14 residues. Trimming took 3 bases from V and 2 from J, leaving 8 bases between them. CDR1 SNHLY and CDR2 FYNNEI come from the germline V gene. Sequenced material: CD8+ T cells from PBMCs. The chain joins TRBV2 to TRBJ1-5; weak D call: TRBD1 (6 bases). The receptor was isolated from a human donor with Susac syndrome. CDR3 coding DNA: TGTGCCAGCAGTGAGGCAGGGGGCAATCAGCCCCAGCATTTT. This gives the protein CASSEAGGNQPQHF.